The rows below give T cell receptor beta chains drawn from one sample of a study of blood T cell repertoires in COVID-19. The assay was immunoSEQ multiplex PCR, and TCRdb's table has in-frame clones only and misses some. The table includes under 95,000 clones, approximately 79% detected once. Source material: peripheral blood. These receptors came from a man in his 60s with active or convalescent COVID-19. The CDR3 runs from the conserved cysteine through the conserved F or W. Fields, in order: D gene, J gene, V gene, clone size, CDR3 DNA, CDR3 protein. A D gene is named only where the DNA matches it firmly. The size field is filled for only some rows; it gives once, few, many or a size class.

.	TRBJ2-7	TRBV2	.	TGTGCCAGCAACGCGTTTGCCGAGGGATACGAGCAGTACTTC	CASNAFAEGYEQYF
.	TRBJ1-1	TRBV5-1	.	TGCGCCAGCAGGGATCAGGAGAACACTGAAGCTTTCTTT	CASRDQENTEAFF
.	TRBJ2-1	TRBV28	.	TGTGCCAGCAGCCCAAATTACAATGAGCAGTTCTTC	CASSPNYNEQFF
TRBD1	TRBJ1-2	TRBV5-1	.	TGCGCCAGCAGCTCGCCGACAGGGTCCAGCTATGGCTACACCTTC	CASSSPTGSSYGYTF
.	TRBJ1-4	TRBV4-1	.	TGCGCCAGCAGCCAACCGGGACTGGCTAATGAAAAACTGTTTTTT	CASSQPGLANEKLFF
TRBD2	TRBJ2-3	TRBV29-1	once	TGCAGCGCTGTTGGCGGGGGGATCTTGACAGATACGCAGTATTTT	CSAVGGGILTDTQYF
.	TRBJ2-5	TRBV5-1	.	TGCGCCAGCAGTCCCCCACTCGGGGAGACCCAGTACTTC	CASSPPLGETQYF
.	TRBJ1-6	TRBV19	.	TGTGCCAGTGCCGGGACTGCCTTGTCACCCCTCCACTTT	CASAGTALSPLHF
TRBD2	TRBJ2-1	TRBV2	.	TGTGCCAGCAGCGGGGGGGGAGACAATGAGCAGTTCTTC	CASSGGGDNEQFF
TRBD1	TRBJ2-7	TRBV6-6	once	TGTGCCAGCAGTTTACAGGGGCGCTCCTACGAGCAGTACTTC	CASSLQGRSYEQYF
.	TRBJ1-5	TRBV11-2	.	TGTGCCAGCAGCTTTAATGGAGAAAGCAATCAGCCCCAGCATTTT	CASSFNGESNQPQHF
.	TRBJ2-7	TRBV11-3	.	TGTGCCAGCAGCTTAGGGGGCCACGAGCAGTACTTC	CASSLGGHEQYF
TRBD1	TRBJ2-2	TRBV5-1	few	TGCGCCAGCAGCGTAAGGACAGGTGAAGGCGGGGAGCTGTTTTTT	CASSVRTGEGGELFF
TRBD1	TRBJ1-1	TRBV29-1	.	TGCAGCGTCCCCGAGAGAGACAGGGACACTGAAGCTTTCTTT	CSVPERDRDTEAFF
.	TRBJ2-2	TRBV7-9	.	TGTGCCAGCAGCTTAGGACTCACCGGGGACACCGGGGAGCTGTTTTTT	CASSLGLTGDTGELFF
TRBD2	TRBJ2-3	TRBV19	.	TGTGCCAGTACCTACCAGCGGGGGGCAGATACGCAGTATTTT	CASTYQRGADTQYF
.	TRBJ1-5	TRBV19	.	TGTGCCAGTGGGCCCAATCAGCCCCAGCATTTT	CASGPNQPQHF
TRBD2	TRBJ2-2	TRBV7-3	.	TGTGCCAGCAGCAGGCGCCGGGGAGGGGACCGCGGCACCGGGGAGCTGTTTTTT	CASSRRRGGDRGTGELFF